This passage covers 15 T cell receptor beta chains from one sample sequenced in a study of T-cell reconstitution after alpha-beta-depleted transplantation in children. Preparation of the TCRbeta library used unique molecular identifiers. TCRdb reprocessed the PCR reads with MiXCR, giving one entry per CDR3 protein. The sample records 350,000 to 400,000 distinct CDR3 sequences, about 14% being singletons. Sequences were derived from PBMCs, sampled from the stem cell graft. These TCRs come from a human donor who donated a stem cell graft to a child with Fanconi anemia.

Comments on this clonotype: One base away lies a much larger clone, so this may be a sequencing read error. The conserved phenylalanine or tryptophan is not found at the CDR3 terminus, so this likely reflects a read error. V gene TRBV4-3 combines with J gene TRBJ1-2; D not resolved. This CDR3 region has 16 residues. Deletions cut 0 bases from V and 0 bases from J, with 11 bases between. CDR1 is LGHNA and CDR2 is YSLEER in the germline V gene. The CDR3 sequence: CASSQDFELSNYGYTY. The CDR3 region has the DNA TGCGCCAGCAGCCAAGATTTTGAGCTTTCTAACTATGGCTACACCTAC.

This clonotype was seen ten or more times. The genes are TRBV5-5 and TRBJ1-2, with a weak D call TRBD1 (6 bases). CDR1 is SGHKS, CDR2 YYEKEE, per germline (reference sequence). The CDR3 runs to 13 residues. V gave up 0 bases and J gave up 5 bases, with 8 bases separating them. The CDR3 DNA reads as TGTGCCAGCAGCTTGGAGGGGGAGTATGGCTACACCTTC. Protein product: CASSLEGEYGYTF.

This chain connects TRBV7-2 to TRBJ2-3, with D hard to call. In germline, CDR1 is SGHTA, CDR2 FQGNSA. This CDR3 is built from 13 residues. Trimming stripped 4 bases from V and 2 bases from J, with 7 bases between. As DNA, the CDR3 is TGTGCCAGCAGCTCCCTTTACACAGATACGCAGTATTTT. It specifies CASSSLYTDTQYF.

In its sample, this clonotype was seen many times. The gene calls are TRBV19 and TRBJ2-7; D is perhaps TRBD1 (6 bases). Germline V gives CDR1 LNHDA, CDR2 SQIVND (reference sequence). CDR3 size: 17 residues. With 4 bases removed from V and 1 base from J, the gap between germline ends came to 20 bases. CDR3 residues: CASSTCATGVNSYEQYV. CDR3 in DNA: TGTGCCAGTAGTACTTGTGCGACAGGAGTAAATTCCTACGAGCAGTACGTC.

This clonotype was counted between two and nine times. The rearrangement uses TRBV29-1 and TRBJ1-2; 8 bases fit TRBD1. This CDR3 is built from 16 residues. Germline CDR1 SQVTM, CDR2 ANQGSEA. V was pared by 5 bases and J by 1 base, with 12 bases of the junction left unmatched. Here the CDR3 DNA reads TGCAGCGTTCCTCACCCACGGGACAGGATTAACTATGGCTACACCTTC. Residues: CSVPHPRDRINYGYTF. Full variable domain (outside the CDR3, taken from reference TRBV29-1 and TRBJ1-2): SAVISQKPSRDICQRGTSLTIQCQVDSQVTMMFWYRQQPGQSLTLIATANQGSEATYESGFVIDKFPISRPNLTFSTLTVSNMSPEDSSIYLCSVPHPRDRINYGYTFGSGTRLTVV.

CDR3 residues: CSARGGFSGNTIYF. CDR3 sequence (DNA): TGCAGTGCTAGAGGGGGGTTCTCTGGAAACACCATATATTTT. This chain links TRBV20-1 with TRBJ1-3; tentative D call: TRBD1 (5 bases). The germline V gene encodes CDR1 DFQATT and CDR2 SNEGSKA (reference sequence). V was pared by 1 base and J by 0 bases, with 7 bases between. This CDR3 comprises 14 residues.

J is TRBJ2-5 and V is TRBV7-2; the match to TRBD2 covers 11 bases. Germline CDR1 SGHTA, CDR2 FQGNSA. The length of the CDR3 is 15 residues. V shed 5 bases, J shed 4 bases, and the junction held 6 bases outside the gene matches. As DNA, the CDR3 is TGTGCCAGCAGCCAGGGACTAGCGGACGGAGAGACCCAGTACTTC. Translating gives CASSQGLADGETQYF.

Here the CDR3 reads CASSLARAPNSYNEQFF. DNA for the CDR3: TGTGCCAGCAGTTTAGCGCGGGCACCTAACTCCTACAATGAGCAGTTCTTC. The V and J genes are TRBV12-3 or TRBV12-4 and TRBJ2-1, with TRBD2 as a possible D gene (5 bases). The CDR3 has 17 residues. V lost 0 bases and J 0 bases, leaving 12 bases between the germline ends.

The chain couples TRBV25-1 to TRBJ1-2, with TRBD1 matching 8 bases. J was trimmed by 7 bases and V by 6 bases; bases with no gene match: 7. The CDR3 has 13 residues. Germline loops: CDR1 MGHDK, CDR2 SYGVNS. The CDR3 nucleotides are TGTGCCAGCAGCCACGACAGGGGAGGTGGCTACACCTTC. The encoded protein is CASSHDRGGGYTF.

This clonotype has a count of ten or more. The chain joins TRBV4-3 to TRBJ2-1, with 8 bases identical to TRBD2. CDR1 LGHNA and CDR2 YSLEER come from the germline V gene. This CDR3 contains 16 residues. The V and J ends lost 3 bases and 12 bases, in that order; junction bases with no gene match: 16. Here the CDR3 DNA reads TGCGCCAGCAGCCACAAGGTCGGGACTAGTGATGTTGGGCAGTTCTTC. Protein product: CASSHKVGTSDVGQFF.

This clonotype was observed a handful of times. The chain couples TRBV5-1 to TRBJ1-2, with D maybe TRBD1 (6 bases). Germline CDR1 reads SGHRS; CDR2 reads YFSETQ. The CDR3 length is 14 residues. V shed 3 bases and J shed 6 bases, with 15 bases lying between them. The CDR3 region has the DNA TGCGCCAGCAGCTCCGGGGGGGCTAAGGATGGCTACACCTTC. Its protein is CASSSGGAKDGYTF.

The gene calls are TRBV6-5 and TRBJ1-1; D unresolved. Trimming cost V 3 bases and J 5 bases, with 7 bases left between them. This CDR3 has 12 residues. Germline values: CDR1 MNHEY, CDR2 SVGAGI. The CDR3 nucleotides are TGTGCCAGCAGTTATCCCGCGACTGAAGCTTTCTTT. This sequence encodes CASSYPATEAFF.

This clonotype was observed a handful of times. The chain has TRBV12-3 or TRBV12-4 and TRBJ2-7; TRBD1 or TRBD2 may be the D gene (6 bases each). V was shortened by 8 bases and J by 5 bases, with 16 bases between the two germline ends. The CDR3 length is 13 residues. The CDR3 here is CASREGGADEQYF. The DNA for the CDR3 is TGTGCCAGCCGTGAGGGGGGCGCAGACGAGCAGTACTTC.

This clonotype was counted a few times. The chain couples TRBV7-8 to TRBJ1-2, with D uncertain. This CDR3 has 15 amino acids. V lost 5 bases, J lost 7 bases, and 20 bases lay in between. Germline V gives CDR1 SGHVS, CDR2 FQNEAQ. In DNA form, the CDR3 reads TGTGCCAGCAGCCCAATTAACGGGCCGCGGGGTGGCTACACCTTC. Translated, it gives CASSPINGPRGGYTF.

This clonotype was seen only a few times. This sequence joins TRBV9 and TRBJ2-1; maybe TRBD2 (5 bases). V was clipped by 0 bases and J by 1 base, with 14 bases between them. The germline V gene encodes CDR1 SGDLS and CDR2 YYNGEE. The CDR3 covers 17 residues. CDR3 amino acids: CASSVASSLLSYNEQFF. The CDR3 DNA is TGTGCCAGCAGCGTAGCTTCTAGCCTACTTTCCTACAATGAGCAGTTCTTC.